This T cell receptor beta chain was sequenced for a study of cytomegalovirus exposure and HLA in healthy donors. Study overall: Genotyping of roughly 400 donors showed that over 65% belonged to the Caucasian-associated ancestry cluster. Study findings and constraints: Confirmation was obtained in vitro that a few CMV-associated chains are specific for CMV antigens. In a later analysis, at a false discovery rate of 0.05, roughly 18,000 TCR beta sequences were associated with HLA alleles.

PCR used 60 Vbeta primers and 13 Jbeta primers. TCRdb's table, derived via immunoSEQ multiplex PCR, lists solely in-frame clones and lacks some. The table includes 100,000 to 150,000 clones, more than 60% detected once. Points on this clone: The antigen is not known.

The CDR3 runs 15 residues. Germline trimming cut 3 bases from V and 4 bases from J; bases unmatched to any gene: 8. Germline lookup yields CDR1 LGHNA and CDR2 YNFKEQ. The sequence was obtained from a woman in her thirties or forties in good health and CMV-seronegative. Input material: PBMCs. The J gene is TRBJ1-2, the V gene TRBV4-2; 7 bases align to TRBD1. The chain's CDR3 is CASSQNQGEAYGYTF. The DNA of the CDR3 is TGTGCCAGCAGCCAGAACCAGGGGGAGGCCTATGGCTACACCTTC.